This entry is about one T cell receptor (beta chain). V was clipped by 5 bases and J by 8 bases, with 23 bases between them. CDR1 and CDR2 from the germline V gene are KGHDR and SFDVKD. The CDR3 loop spans 16 amino acids. Living in about two dozen US areas, the participants were between roughly 18 and 95 years of age. Cohorts were determined from participant-reported clinical history. The data are from a study of blood T cell repertoires in COVID-19. Study at large: There were acute and convalescent COVID-19 samples, and they came from the United States, Italy and Spain.

Profiling relied on immunoSEQ multiplex PCR, and the TCRdb table lists in-frame clones only, not all of them. The sample records roughly 200,000 clones, 80% to 90% being singletons. The TCR originated in a middle-aged woman with acute COVID-19. Sequencing was done on a sample of PBMCs or T cells enriched from blood (not recorded which). The chain couples TRBV24-1 to TRBJ1-2, with D tentatively TRBD1 (5 bases). CDR3 bases: TGTGCCACCAGTGTAGTGGGGGGGGGTTTGTTAGCAGGCTACACCTTC. It translates to CATSVVGGGLLAGYTF.